The T cell receptor (beta chain) under discussion was sequenced for a study of PD-L1 blockade in urothelial cancer. Study in general: There were a median of about 140,000 T cells in blood samples.

Time point indicated: peripheral blood 6 weeks after treatment start. Germline values: CDR1 SEHNR, CDR2 FQNEAQ (reference sequence). The CDR3 totals 16 residues. V lost 4 bases to trimming and J lost 4 bases; unmatched junction nucleotides: 10. Some clones are missing from TCRdb's copy, which holds only in-frame ones; the method was immunoSEQ multiplex PCR. The sample contains about 120,000 clones, about 82% of which appear only once. The chain recombines TRBV7-9 with TRBJ1-1; 9 bases are shared with TRBD1. The receptor was derived from a man aged 45-65 years with urothelial cancer. The material sequenced was PBMCs, taken around atezolizumab (anti-PD-L1) treatment. In DNA, the CDR3 is TGTGCCAGCAGCTCACGGGACAGGGTCAAAGGCACTGAAGCTTTCTTT. Its translation: CASSSRDRVKGTEAFF.